This is a list of T cell receptor beta chains from one sample in a study of T-cell reconstitution after alpha-beta-depleted transplantation in children. One entry per CDR3 protein results from TCRdb running MiXCR on the PCR reads. Among 420,000 or so distinct CDR3 sequences, about 11% were seen once, and the ten largest hold over 4.5%. Specimen: PBMCs from the stem cell graft donor, collected from the stem cell graft. These receptors were taken from a human donor who donated a stem cell graft to a child with acute myeloid leukemia. Both conserved end residues are part of each CDR3. The D gene is left open where the match is weak. Rows give clone size only sometimes, using once, few, many, or a class for an expanded clone.

clone size: few; D gene: TRBD2; V gene: TRBV5-1; J gene: TRBJ2-1; CDR3 DNA: TGCGCCAGCAGCTGGCTTTCACTAGCGGGGGGAGGCAATGAGCAGTTCTTC; CDR3 protein: CASSWLSLAGGGNEQFF
clone size: .; D gene: .; V gene: TRBV4-3; J gene: TRBJ1-2; CDR3 DNA: TGCGCCAGCAGCCAAGATCGCCTGACTTACTATGGCTACACCTTC; CDR3 protein: CASSQDRLTYYGYTF
clone size: few; D gene: TRBD2; V gene: TRBV5-1; J gene: TRBJ2-1; CDR3 DNA: TGCGCCAGCAGCACGGGACTAGCGGGAGTATTGGTCGATGAGCAGTTCTTC; CDR3 protein: CASSTGLAGVLVDEQFF
clone size: .; D gene: TRBD2; V gene: TRBV2; J gene: TRBJ2-7; CDR3 DNA: TGTGCCAGCGGAACAAGACTAGCGGGAAGCGAGTACGAGCAGTACTTC; CDR3 protein: CASGTRLAGSEYEQYF
clone size: .; D gene: .; V gene: TRBV5-1; J gene: TRBJ1-3; CDR3 DNA: TGCGCCAGCAGCTGGGACGGCTACTCTGGAAACACCATATATTTT; CDR3 protein: CASSWDGYSGNTIYF
clone size: many; D gene: .; V gene: TRBV20-1; J gene: TRBJ2-3; CDR3 DNA: TGCAGTGCTAGTCCCTGGGATACGCAGTATTTT; CDR3 protein: CSASPWDTQYF
clone size: few; D gene: .; V gene: TRBV9; J gene: TRBJ2-1; CDR3 DNA: TGTGCCAGCAGCCCCACGAGACGAGGGGGTGAGCAGTTCTTC; CDR3 protein: CASSPTRRGGEQFF
clone size: few; D gene: .; V gene: TRBV20-1; J gene: TRBJ2-3; CDR3 DNA: TGCAGTGCTAGAGGGATTCAAAGAGCGGATACGCAGTATTTT; CDR3 protein: CSARGIQRADTQYF
clone size: many; D gene: .; V gene: TRBV12-3/TRBV12-4; J gene: TRBJ2-1; CDR3 DNA: TGTGCCAGCAGTTTGGCCAATGAGCAGTTCTTC; CDR3 protein: CASSLANEQFF
clone size: few; D gene: TRBD2; V gene: TRBV5-1; J gene: TRBJ2-2; CDR3 DNA: TGCGCCAGCAGCTATCCGACTAGCGGGGGGGCGCGTCGGACCGGGGAGCTGTTTTTT; CDR3 protein: CASSYPTSGGARRTGELFF
clone size: .; D gene: .; V gene: TRBV4-2; J gene: TRBJ1-5; CDR3 DNA: TGTGCCAGCAGCCAAGAGGGGGGCAGGATCGATCAGCCCCAGCATTTT; CDR3 protein: CASSQEGGRIDQPQHF
clone size: .; D gene: .; V gene: TRBV7-8; J gene: TRBJ2-3; CDR3 DNA: TGTGCCAGCAGCTTTCCGGGAGTCCCAGATACGCAGTATTTT; CDR3 protein: CASSFPGVPDTQYF
clone size: .; D gene: TRBD2; V gene: TRBV30; J gene: TRBJ2-7; CDR3 DNA: TGTGCCTGCCGTGGCAGCGGGAGGGTGTACTCCTACGAGCAGTACTTC; CDR3 protein: CACRGSGRVYSYEQYF
clone size: medium-sized; D gene: .; V gene: TRBV5-1; J gene: TRBJ2-1; CDR3 DNA: TGCGCCAGCAGCTCGGGGTTTGGGGACTACAATGAGCAGTTCTTC; CDR3 protein: CASSSGFGDYNEQFF
clone size: many; D gene: TRBD1; V gene: TRBV20-1; J gene: TRBJ2-1; CDR3 DNA: TGCAGTGTAGACCGGGACAGCTCCTACAATGAGCAGTTCTTC; CDR3 protein: CSVDRDSSYNEQFF
clone size: many; D gene: .; V gene: TRBV5-1; J gene: TRBJ2-7; CDR3 DNA: TGCGCCAGCAGGGACGGGGCGGCAAGCAGCGAGCAGTACTTC; CDR3 protein: CASRDGAASSEQYF
clone size: many; D gene: TRBD1; V gene: TRBV7-2; J gene: TRBJ2-7; CDR3 DNA: TGTGCCAGCAGCTTAAGTACAGGGGGCTACGAGCAGTACTTC; CDR3 protein: CASSLSTGGYEQYF
clone size: .; D gene: .; V gene: TRBV12-3/TRBV12-4; J gene: TRBJ2-2; CDR3 DNA: TGTGCCAGCAGAAGAAGGCTGACGAACACCGGGGAGCTGTTTTTT; CDR3 protein: CASRRRLTNTGELFF
clone size: many; D gene: .; V gene: TRBV11-2; J gene: TRBJ1-2; CDR3 DNA: TGTGCCAGCAGCGCGGGACTCATTGTCTATGGCTACACCTTC; CDR3 protein: CASSAGLIVYGYTF
clone size: few; D gene: .; V gene: TRBV19; J gene: TRBJ1-3; CDR3 DNA: TGTGCCAGTAGTTTGCGCTCTGGAAACACCATATATTTT; CDR3 protein: CASSLRSGNTIYF
clone size: .; D gene: .; V gene: TRBV5-1; J gene: TRBJ1-4; CDR3 DNA: TGCGCCAGCAGCTTGCGTGGGCCAACCGGCAATGAAAAACTGTTTTTT; CDR3 protein: CASSLRGPTGNEKLFF
clone size: .; D gene: .; V gene: TRBV19; J gene: TRBJ1-4; CDR3 DNA: TGTGCCAGTAGTATAGACTGGGGCGCTGAAAAACTGTTTTTT; CDR3 protein: CASSIDWGAEKLFF
clone size: few; D gene: TRBD1; V gene: TRBV5-8; J gene: TRBJ2-3; CDR3 DNA: TGTGCCAGCAGCTTGGGGACAGGGACACACACAGATACGCAGTATTTT; CDR3 protein: CASSLGTGTHTDTQYF
clone size: .; D gene: TRBD2; V gene: TRBV11-1; J gene: TRBJ2-1; CDR3 DNA: TGTGCCAGCAGCCCTCGGGCTAGCGGGATCCCCTCCTACAATGAGCAGTTCTTC; CDR3 protein: CASSPRASGIPSYNEQFF
clone size: many; D gene: .; V gene: TRBV5-6; J gene: TRBJ2-2; CDR3 DNA: TGTGCCAGCAGCGGAAGAAAGGGACGGAACACCGGGGAGCTGTTTTTT; CDR3 protein: CASSGRKGRNTGELFF
clone size: few; D gene: TRBD1; V gene: TRBV10-3; J gene: TRBJ1-5; CDR3 DNA: TGTGCCATCAGCCGGGACAGGACTCAGCCCCAGCATTTT; CDR3 protein: CAISRDRTQPQHF
clone size: few; D gene: .; V gene: TRBV20-1; J gene: TRBJ1-3; CDR3 DNA: TGCAGTGCAAGACCCTTCACAGGCCCCTCTGGAAACACCATATATTTT; CDR3 protein: CSARPFTGPSGNTIYF
clone size: many; D gene: TRBD2; V gene: TRBV6-1; J gene: TRBJ2-1; CDR3 DNA: TGTGCCAGCAGACCGGGACTAGCGTTCTATGAGCAGTTCTTC; CDR3 protein: CASRPGLAFYEQFF
clone size: few; D gene: .; V gene: TRBV9; J gene: TRBJ1-2; CDR3 DNA: TGTGCCAGCAGCCCAAACGAGGTGAGGGGAGGGGACTATGGCTACACCTTC; CDR3 protein: CASSPNEVRGGDYGYTF
clone size: .; D gene: .; V gene: TRBV29-1; J gene: TRBJ2-1; CDR3 DNA: TGCAGCGTTGGGGCTTGGAATGAGCAGTTCTTC; CDR3 protein: CSVGAWNEQFF
clone size: once; D gene: .; V gene: TRBV13; J gene: TRBJ2-5; CDR3 DNA: TGTGCCAGCAGCTTAGGCCGGCAGGGGCGAGGCTTAGGCCAGTACTTC; CDR3 protein: CASSLGRQGRGLGQYF
clone size: few; D gene: TRBD2; V gene: TRBV7-8; J gene: TRBJ2-1; CDR3 DNA: TGTGCCAGCAGCTCCGAGGGACTAGCGGTCTACAATGAGCAGTTCTTC; CDR3 protein: CASSSEGLAVYNEQFF
clone size: many; D gene: .; V gene: TRBV20-1; J gene: TRBJ2-2; CDR3 DNA: TGCAGTGCGCGGACTGGCGGGGAGCTGTTTTTT; CDR3 protein: CSARTGGELFF
clone size: few; D gene: .; V gene: TRBV20-1; J gene: TRBJ2-5; CDR3 DNA: TGCAGTGCTAGAGCCCTCCGGGGGGCTGGAGAGACCCAGTACTTC; CDR3 protein: CSARALRGAGETQYF
clone size: few; D gene: TRBD1; V gene: TRBV7-9; J gene: TRBJ2-1; CDR3 DNA: TGTGCCAGCAAAGGCGGGACAGGGTATGATGAGCAGTTCTTC; CDR3 protein: CASKGGTGYDEQFF
clone size: many; D gene: TRBD2; V gene: TRBV29-1; J gene: TRBJ2-6; CDR3 DNA: TGCAGCGTACGAGCGGGAGCCGGGGCCAACGTCCTGACTTTC; CDR3 protein: CSVRAGAGANVLTF
clone size: few; D gene: .; V gene: TRBV20-1; J gene: TRBJ2-5; CDR3 DNA: TGCAGTGCTCCAACTAGTTTGGCTCAAGAGACCCAGTACTTC; CDR3 protein: CSAPTSLAQETQYF
clone size: many; D gene: .; V gene: TRBV10-3; J gene: TRBJ2-3; CDR3 DNA: TGTGCCATCAGTGAAATGGAGAATAAAGATACGCAGTATTTT; CDR3 protein: CAISEMENKDTQYF
clone size: many; D gene: TRBD2; V gene: TRBV12-3/TRBV12-4; J gene: TRBJ2-5; CDR3 DNA: TGTGCCAGCAGTTTGTCGACTAGCGGAGGCCAAGAGACCCAGTACTTC; CDR3 protein: CASSLSTSGGQETQYF